The 23 T cell receptor beta chains below were found in one sample sequenced in a study of blood T cell repertoires in COVID-19. TCRdb keeps only in-frame clones here, not all; method: immunoSEQ multiplex PCR. The data hold about 160,000 clones, with 65% to 90% observed a single time. The sequencing sample was made of peripheral blood. The receptors originated from a woman between 40 and 50 years old with COVID-19, enrolled during active disease.

The V and J genes are TRBV2 and TRBJ1-5; the match to TRBD1 covers 8 bases. Germline loops: CDR1 SNHLY, CDR2 FYNNEI. Trimming at V came to 3 bases and at J to 2 bases, leaving 3 bases not matched to a gene. CDR3 length equals 15 residues. CDR3 bases: TGTGCCAGCAGTGAGGACAGGGTTGGCAATCAGCCCCAGCATTTT. This translates into CASSEDRVGNQPQHF.

In its sample, this clone was seen once. This chain links TRBV10-2 with TRBJ1-1, with D uncertain. This CDR3 region has 12 residues. Germline values: CDR1 WSHSY, CDR2 SAAADI. The DNA of the CDR3 is TGCGCTTCGAGAGGAGACTACACTGAAGCTTTCTTT. Amino acids: CASRGDYTEAFF.

This clone was observed a few times. The V and J genes are TRBV5-4 and TRBJ1-2; 9 bases are shared with TRBD1. The CDR3 contains 15 residues. Trimming took 3 bases from V and 2 from J; bases not matched to a gene: 5. Germline V lookup: CDR1 SGHNT, CDR2 YYREEE (reference sequence). For the CDR3, the DNA is TGTGCCAGCAGCTGGGGACAGGGTAACAACTATGGCTACACCTTC. Its protein product is CASSWGQGNNYGYTF.

V gene TRBV28 combines with J gene TRBJ2-7; no clear D gene. This CDR3 spans 14 amino acids. The germline CDR1 and CDR2 sequences are MDHEN and SYDVKM. Trimming cost V 3 bases and J 1 base, with 10 bases left between them. The CDR3 DNA reads TGTGCCAGCAGTTTTCCCGAGAGTTCCTACGAGCAGTACTTC. It specifies CASSFPESSYEQYF.

The V gene is TRBV19, the J gene TRBJ1-5, with 10 positions matching TRBD1. From germline, CDR1 is LNHDA and CDR2 SQIVND (reference sequence). V lost 6 bases, J lost 6 bases, and 2 bases stayed unmatched. The CDR3 spans 13 residues. CDR3 DNA: TGTGCCAGTAGGGACAGGGGGATTCAGCCCCAGCATTTT. Amino acid sequence: CASRDRGIQPQHF.

This chain uses TRBV29-1 with TRBJ2-2; 8 nucleotides match TRBD1. CDR3 length: 15 amino acids. Germline trimming cut 2 bases from V and 12 bases from J; bases unmatched to any gene: 14. Germline V lookup: CDR1 SQVTM, CDR2 ANQGSEA. CDR3 protein: CSVELPGQANGKLFF. In nucleotides, the CDR3 is TGCAGCGTTGAATTGCCGGGACAGGCCAATGGGAAGCTGTTTTTT.

The rearrangement joins TRBV20-1 to TRBJ2-7; maybe TRBD1 (6 bases). Between the trimmed V and J ends, which lost 5 bases and 2 bases, there was a span of 7 bases. This CDR3 is built from 11 residues. Germline assignment: CDR1 DFQATT and CDR2 SNEGSKA (reference sequence). Written as DNA, the CDR3 is TGCAGTGCTCGACAGGCCTACGAGCAGTACTTC. Its protein is CSARQAYEQYF.

The V gene is TRBV7-9, the J gene TRBJ2-1, with 9 bases matching TRBD1. CDR1 and CDR2 from the germline V gene are SEHNR and FQNEAQ (reference sequence). The CDR3 is 15 residues long. Trimming took 5 bases from V and 2 from J; bases not matched to a gene: 4. The CDR3 DNA follows: TGTGCCAGCAGCATAAGACAGGGGGCCTACAATGAGCAGTTCTTC. Translation gives CASSIRQGAYNEQFF.

The CDR3 region is CSVEFLNEQFF. For the CDR3, the DNA is TGCAGCGTTGAGTTCCTCAATGAGCAGTTCTTC. The chain carries TRBV29-1 and TRBJ2-1; D is uncertain. Looked up from germline, CDR1 is SQVTM and CDR2 is ANQGSEA. This CDR3 spans 11 amino acids. Between the trimmed V and J ends, which lost 3 bases and 6 bases, there was a span of 6 bases.

This chain connects TRBV6-5 to TRBJ1-1; 7 bases match TRBD1. Germline-derived CDR1 and CDR2 are MNHEY and SVGAGI. This CDR3 contains 14 residues. Trimming took 6 bases from V and 1 from J; bases not matched to a gene: 5. DNA of the CDR3: TGTGCCAGCAGGCGGGACAGCTCGAACACTGAAGCTTTCTTT. It is translated as CASRRDSSNTEAFF.

The genes are TRBV6-5 and TRBJ1-6; D gene unclear. The CDR3 is 11 residues long. The germline V gene has CDR1 MNHEY and CDR2 SVGAGI. Trimming cost V 6 bases and J 6 bases, with 3 bases left between them. CDR3 DNA sequence: TGTGCCAGCAGCAGTAATTCACCCCTCCACTTT. This encodes CASSSNSPLHF.

The rearrangement joins TRBV19 to TRBJ2-7; D is perhaps TRBD2 (6 bases). CDR1 and CDR2 from the germline V gene are LNHDA and SQIVND (reference sequence). The V end lost 9 bases, the J end lost 2 bases, and 17 bases lay between the germline ends. This CDR3 comprises 14 residues. The CDR3 DNA reads as TGTGCCAGCAGGAAACGCGGGGCTGCCTACGAGCAGTACTTC. Translation: CASRKRGAAYEQYF.

V usage is TRBV11-2 and J usage is TRBJ1-1; a weak D match, TRBD1 (5 bases). CDR1 SGHAT and CDR2 FQNNGV come from the germline V gene. CDR3 size: 14 residues. Trimming pared 0 bases from V and 2 bases from J, leaving 7 bases between. The CDR3 sequence: CASSLETVNTEAFF. CDR3 bases: TGTGCCAGCAGCTTAGAGACAGTCAACACTGAAGCTTTCTTT.

The J gene is TRBJ2-1, the V gene TRBV7-6; weak D call: TRBD2 (6 bases). The CDR3 is made up of 16 amino acids. CDR1 and CDR2 from the germline V gene are SGHVS and FNYEAQ. V gave up 1 base and J gave up 5 bases, with 15 bases separating them. The CDR3 sequence is CASSLGGDGGDNEQFF. The DNA for the CDR3 is TGTGCCAGCAGCTTAGGGGGGGACGGAGGAGACAATGAGCAGTTCTTC.

The chain uses TRBV7-6 and TRBJ2-3; TRBD2 aligns across 12 bases. V was pared by 5 bases and J by 0 bases, with 15 bases of the junction left unmatched. Germline assignment: CDR1 SGHVS and CDR2 FNYEAQ. The CDR3 has 20 residues. CDR3 nucleotides: TGTGCCAGCAGCACACCCCCCGGGACTAGCGGGTATTACAGCACAGATACGCAGTATTTT. Its translation: CASSTPPGTSGYYSTDTQYF.

This clone came up once. J is TRBJ1-1 and V is TRBV19, with 9 bases lining up with TRBD1. The V gene end was trimmed by 7 bases and the J gene end by 1 base; junction bases not matched to a gene: 7. Per the germline V gene, CDR1 is LNHDA and CDR2 is SQIVND (reference sequence). The CDR3 sequence is 15 residues long. The CDR3, as DNA: TGTGCCAGTACGGACAGGGGAGAATGGAACACTGAAGCTTTCTTT. Its protein is CASTDRGEWNTEAFF.

The chain has TRBV5-1 and TRBJ2-5; weak D call: TRBD2 (6 bases). There are 14 residues in the CDR3. CDR1 is SGHRS and CDR2 is YFSETQ in the germline V gene. Between the trimmed V and J ends, which lost 2 bases and 2 bases, there was a span of 10 bases. The CDR3 DNA sequence: TGCGCCAGCAGCTTCCGGGAGCGGCAAGAGACCCAGTACTTC. It encodes CASSFRERQETQYF.

This chain uses TRBV19 with TRBJ2-7, with unresolved D. Trimming removed 4 bases at V and 6 bases at J, with 13 bases between. The CDR3 spans 13 residues. Per the germline V gene, CDR1 is LNHDA and CDR2 is SQIVND (reference sequence). This CDR3 reads CASSTNQSPEQYF. The CDR3, as DNA: TGTGCCAGTAGTACAAATCAATCCCCCGAGCAGTACTTC.

This clone has only one observation. The V and J genes are TRBV3-1 (or the pseudogene TRBV3-2) and TRBJ1-5, with D perhaps matching TRBD1 (6 bases). In germline, CDR1 is LGHDT, CDR2 YNNKEL (reference sequence). The V end lost 0 bases, the J end lost 15 bases, and 12 bases lay between the germline ends. The CDR3 consists of 12 residues. CDR3 residues: CASSQDGRGWHF. In DNA form, the CDR3 reads TGTGCCAGCAGCCAAGATGGCAGGGGATGGCATTTT.

The chain joins TRBV5-1 to TRBJ2-1; D not resolved. This CDR3 has 15 residues. CDR1 and CDR2 (germline): SGHRS, YFSETQ. Trimming removed 0 bases at V and 4 bases at J, with 11 bases between. This CDR3 is CASSLDLAGYNEQFF. The CDR3 nucleotides read TGCGCCAGCAGCTTGGATTTGGCCGGGTACAATGAGCAGTTCTTC.

The chain has TRBV5-6 and TRBJ1-1; the match to TRBD1 covers 8 bases. Germline assignment: CDR1 SGHDT and CDR2 YYEEEE. V shed 8 bases, J shed 8 bases, and the junction held 17 bases outside the gene matches. This CDR3 spans 15 amino acids. The DNA of the CDR3 is TGTGCCAGTTCTCCGGGACAGGAAAGGGCGACGGAAGCTTTCTTT. Amino acid sequence: CASSPGQERATEAFF.

V usage is TRBV19 and J usage is TRBJ2-7; 8 bases are shared with TRBD2. CDR3 size: 15 residues. Trimming cost V 4 bases and J 6 bases; bases outside gene matches: 11. The germline CDR1 and CDR2 sequences are LNHDA and SQIVND (reference sequence). CDR3: CASSRRGASGFEQYF. In DNA, the CDR3 is TGTGCCAGTAGTAGGCGAGGGGCTAGCGGGTTCGAGCAGTACTTC. Using reference TRBV19 and TRBJ2-7 for the parts outside the CDR3, the full variable domain is DGGITQSPKYLFRKEGQNVTLSCEQNLNHDAMYWYRQDPGQGLRLIYYSQIVNDFQKGDIAEGYSVSREKKESFPLTVTSAQKNPTAFYLCASSRRGASGFEQYFGPGTRLTVT.

The CDR3 sequence: CASSEAMRGYEQYF. The DNA for the CDR3 is TGTGCCAGCAGTGAAGCGATGAGGGGGTACGAGCAGTACTTC. The chain couples TRBV6-1 to TRBJ2-7; TRBD1 is a possible D gene (6 bases). Germline CDR1 is MNHNS and CDR2 is SASEGT. CDR3 size: 14 residues. V dropped 0 bases and J dropped 4 bases, with 10 bases sitting between them.